This TCR beta chain emerged from a study of blood T cell repertoires in COVID-19 (dated by TCRdb to the early 2020s). Describing the broader study: Collaborator samples came from the United States, Italy and Spain and covered acute and convalescent phases of COVID-19. A de-identified subject ID, COVID-19 status, age in years and sex were almost always included in the sample metadata. Where HLA class I and class II types were available, the types were taken from metadata supplied by the sample provider, not from assay-based typing. The dataset comprised deeply sampled blood TCRbeta repertoires from subjects exposed to, actively infected with, or recovered from COVID-19. The repertoires were made available in a free public database intended to serve as a resource for research on the immune response to SARS-CoV-2. The prospective study material was composed of cDNA or gDNA derived from T cells, B-cell-depleted T cells, or PBMCs. Samples came from the ongoing ImmuneRACE study (first 160 participants) plus 1,254 subjects from 6 global collaborators. General conclusions and limits of the study: The amount of clinical and demographic metadata varied by source and participant and was provided uncurated.

The germline V gene encodes CDR1 MRHNA and CDR2 SNTAGT. V gives up 3 bases and J gives up 0 bases, and the segment between their germline ends measures 9 bases. The CDR3 contains 15 residues, cysteine and phenylalanine counted. Only the CDR3 portion is preserved as DNA: 45 bases, with reading frame beginning at the first base. TCRbeta CDR3 regions were amplified from genomic DNA using the immunoSEQ Assay, a bias-controlled multiplex PCR. The paper's processing steps were these. Within the assay, amplification of reference gene primers was used to estimate how many nucleated cells each sample contained. Sequence reads were collapsed and filtered to measure the absolute abundance of every unique TCRbeta CDR3 rearrangement. For each sample, productive Simpson clonality was calculated as the square root of Simpson's diversity index across productive rearrangements. TCRdb mirrors the immuneACCESS table, restricted to in-frame sequences. Some clones are absent from its copies; in checked studies, under half trace to an unresolved V gene, and the reason for the others is unknown. V, J and clone size derive from that table, while D and trimming were established from the DNA sequence. The sample table records 110,000 or so clones; 70% to 90% of these occur just once. Under 6% of the sample is taken by the ten largest.

Whole blood was collected in K2EDTA tubes by collaborating institutions according to the institutions' own protocols. Collaborator samples were shipped for TCRbeta analysis as frozen whole blood, isolated PBMCs, or DNA extracted from either sample type. Only one count was recorded for this clone. The target of this receptor is not known. One base away there is no much larger clone; base qualities are not given. The sequence joins TRBV6-4 to TRBJ1-3, and TRBD1 may be the D gene, going by 5 matching bases. Input material: peripheral blood. This TCR came from a woman aged 45-60 years with acute or convalescent COVID-19. Here is the DNA: TGTGCCAGCAGTGAAACGGGGGACTCTGGAAACACCATATATTTT. Its protein is CASSETGDSGNTIYF.